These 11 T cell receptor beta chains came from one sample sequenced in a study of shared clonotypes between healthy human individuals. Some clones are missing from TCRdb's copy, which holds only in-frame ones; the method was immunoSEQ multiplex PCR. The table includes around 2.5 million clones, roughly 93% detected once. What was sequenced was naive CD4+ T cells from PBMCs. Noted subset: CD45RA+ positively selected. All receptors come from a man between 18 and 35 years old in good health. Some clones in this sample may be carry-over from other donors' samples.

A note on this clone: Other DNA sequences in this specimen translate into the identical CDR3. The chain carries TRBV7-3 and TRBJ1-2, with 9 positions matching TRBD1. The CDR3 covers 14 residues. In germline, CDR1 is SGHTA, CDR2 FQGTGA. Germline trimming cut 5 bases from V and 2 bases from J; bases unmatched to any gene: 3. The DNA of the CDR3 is TGTGCCAGCAGCCCGGGACAGGGCAACTATGGCTACACCTTC. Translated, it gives CASSPGQGNYGYTF.

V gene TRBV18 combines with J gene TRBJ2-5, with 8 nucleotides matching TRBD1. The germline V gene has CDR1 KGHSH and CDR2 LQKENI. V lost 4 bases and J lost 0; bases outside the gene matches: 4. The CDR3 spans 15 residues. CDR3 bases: TGTGCCAGCTCACTCAGGACAGGGAACCAAGAGACCCAGTACTTC. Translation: CASSLRTGNQETQYF.

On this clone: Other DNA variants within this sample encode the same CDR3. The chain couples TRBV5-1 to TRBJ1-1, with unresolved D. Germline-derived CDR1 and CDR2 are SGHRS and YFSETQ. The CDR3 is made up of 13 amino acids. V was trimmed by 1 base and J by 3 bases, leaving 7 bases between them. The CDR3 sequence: CASSLIPDTEAFF. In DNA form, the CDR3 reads TGCGCCAGCAGCTTGATACCGGACACTGAAGCTTTCTTT.

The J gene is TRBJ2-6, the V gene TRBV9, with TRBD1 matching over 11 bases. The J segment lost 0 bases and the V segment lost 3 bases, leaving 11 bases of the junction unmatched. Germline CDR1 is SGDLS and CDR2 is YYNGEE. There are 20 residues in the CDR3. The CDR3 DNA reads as TGTGCCAGCAGCGACTCGGACAGGGGGCGCTTTGTCTCTGGGGCCAACGTCCTGACTTTC. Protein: CASSDSDRGRFVSGANVLTF. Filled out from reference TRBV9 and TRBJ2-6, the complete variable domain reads DSGVTQTPKHLITATGQRVTLRCSPRSGDLSVYWYQQSLDQGLQFLIQYYNGEERAKGNILERFSAQQFPDLHSELNLSSLELGDSALYFCASSDSDRGRFVSGANVLTFGAGSRLTVL.

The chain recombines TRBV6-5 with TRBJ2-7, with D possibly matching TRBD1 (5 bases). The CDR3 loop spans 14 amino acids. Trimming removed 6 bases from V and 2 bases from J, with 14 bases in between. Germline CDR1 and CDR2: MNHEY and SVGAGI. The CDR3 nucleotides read TGTGCCAGCAGCTCGGACACAAAGGCCTACGAGCAGTACTTC. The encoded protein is CASSSDTKAYEQYF.

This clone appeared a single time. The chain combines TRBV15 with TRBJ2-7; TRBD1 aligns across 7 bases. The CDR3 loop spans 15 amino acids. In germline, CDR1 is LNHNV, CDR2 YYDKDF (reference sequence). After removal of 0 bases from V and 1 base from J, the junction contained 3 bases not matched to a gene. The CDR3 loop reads CATSRENRGSYEQYF. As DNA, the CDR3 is TGTGCCACCAGCAGAGAGAACAGGGGATCCTACGAGCAGTACTTC.

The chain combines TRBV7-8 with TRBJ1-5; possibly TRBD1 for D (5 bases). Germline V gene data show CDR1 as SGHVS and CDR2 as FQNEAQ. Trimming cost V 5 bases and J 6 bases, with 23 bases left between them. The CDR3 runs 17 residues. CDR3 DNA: TGTGCCAGCAGCATGTGGGACGCCCGCGGTGGCAGTCAGCCCCAGCATTTT. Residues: CASSMWDARGGSQPQHF.

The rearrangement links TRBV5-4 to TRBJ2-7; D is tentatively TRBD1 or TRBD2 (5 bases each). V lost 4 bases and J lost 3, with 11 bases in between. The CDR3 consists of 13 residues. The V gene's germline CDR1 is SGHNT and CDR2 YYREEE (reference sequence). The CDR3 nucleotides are TGTGCCAGCAGCCAGGCAGGGAGCTACGAGCAGTACTTC. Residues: CASSQAGSYEQYF.

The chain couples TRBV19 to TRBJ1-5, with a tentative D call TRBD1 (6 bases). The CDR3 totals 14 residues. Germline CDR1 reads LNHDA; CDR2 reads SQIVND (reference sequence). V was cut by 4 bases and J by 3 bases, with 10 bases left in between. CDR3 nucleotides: TGTGCCAGTAGTAGGACAGATCTCAATCAGCCCCAGCATTTT. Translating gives CASSRTDLNQPQHF.

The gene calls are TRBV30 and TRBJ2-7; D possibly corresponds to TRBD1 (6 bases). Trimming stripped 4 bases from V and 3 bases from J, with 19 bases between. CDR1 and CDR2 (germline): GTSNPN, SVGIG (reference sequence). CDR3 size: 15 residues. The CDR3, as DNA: TGTGCCTGGACGCGCAGGGGTAAGGAAGACTACGAGCAGTACTTC. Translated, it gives CAWTRRGKEDYEQYF. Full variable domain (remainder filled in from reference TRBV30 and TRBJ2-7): SQTIHQWPATLVQPVGSPLSLECTVEGTSNPNLYWYRQAAGRGLQLLFYSVGIGQISSEVPQNLSASRPQDRQFILSSKKLLLSDSGFYLCAWTRRGKEDYEQYFGPGTRLTVT.

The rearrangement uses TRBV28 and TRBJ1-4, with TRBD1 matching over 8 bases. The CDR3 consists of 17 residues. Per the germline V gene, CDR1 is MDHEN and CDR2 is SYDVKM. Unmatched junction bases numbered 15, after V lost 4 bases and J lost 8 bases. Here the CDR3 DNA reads TGTGCCAGCAGTTCTTCCTTGTCCGGGACAGGACTAGAAAAACTGTTTTTT. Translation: CASSSSLSGTGLEKLFF. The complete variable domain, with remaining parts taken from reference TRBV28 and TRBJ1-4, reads DVKVTQSSRYLVKRTGEKVFLECVQDMDHENMFWYRQDPGLGLRLIYFSYDVKMKEKGDIPEGYSVSREKKERFSLILESASTNQTSMYLCASSSSLSGTGLEKLFFGSGTQLSVL.